The rows below give T cell receptor beta chains drawn from one sample of a study of blood T cell repertoires in COVID-19. Measured with immunoSEQ multiplex PCR; TCRdb has only the in-frame clones, and not every one. The profile covers around 78,000 clones, with approximately 84% appearing a single time and roughly a tenth taken by the ten largest. The sample was peripheral blood. The receptors derive from a man in his 70s with active or convalescent COVID-19. CDR3s include the opening cysteine and the closing phenylalanine or tryptophan. The D gene is left open where the match is weak.

D gene	CDR3 length	V gene	CDR3 protein
TRBD2	16	TRBV10-3	CAISGLAGASTDTQYF
TRBD2	16	TRBV7-3	CASSTGLAGTTDTQYF
NA	16	TRBV18	CASSPTANSNTGELFF
TRBD1	13	TRBV30	CAWDRGNTDTQYF
NA	15	TRBV3-1/TRBV3-2	CASSRGTARTDTQYF
NA	14	TRBV29-1	CSVEDSNSLYGYTF
NA	17	TRBV7-2	CASSSPGGGSLYNEQFF
TRBD2	13	TRBV19	CASSQRETDIQYF
NA	12	TRBV2	CASGRLGETQYF
TRBD1	16	TRBV9	CASSTRQDRGTRGYTF
TRBD1	13	TRBV7-9	CASSLGQGTEAFF
NA	14	TRBV30	CAWVWGGGTGELFF
TRBD2	16	TRBV5-6	CASSLPGTSGRYEQYF
NA	14	TRBV7-2	CASSLLTTTGEQFF
NA	12	TRBV3-1/TRBV3-2	CASSPTPETQYF
TRBD1	17	TRBV5-4	CASSHGQGARGNTEAFF
TRBD2	16	TRBV2	CASSAGLAGGTGELFF
NA	15	TRBV19	CASSIGGGMSEKLFF
TRBD1	13	TRBV3-1/TRBV3-2	CASRQGKGEKLFF
TRBD2	13	TRBV29-1	CSVRLAGSYEQYF
TRBD2	15	TRBV5-1	CASSLVAGGRGEQFF
NA	15	TRBV3-1/TRBV3-2	CASSLTAGGYNEQFF
NA	18	TRBV5-1	CASSLAYRGRYSTDTQYF
NA	15	TRBV11-1	CASTTRRHSTDTQYF
NA	19	TRBV10-3	CAISGDQSQLRSSYNEQFF
TRBD1	16	TRBV28	CASSLYGTGGYNEQFF
NA	17	TRBV27	CASSFIRTTLYNSPLHF
NA	12	TRBV7-9	CASSVRGYEQYF
NA	13	TRBV12-3/TRBV12-4	CASSRSYNSPLHF
TRBD2	17	TRBV18	CASSPLPSAGLVMEQFF
NA	10	TRBV10-1	CASSWHIQYF
NA	12	TRBV4-2	CASSNRADTQYF
TRBD1	13	TRBV30	CAWSTGGGEKLFF
NA	13	TRBV19	CASSVGIRGEQFF